This T cell receptor (beta chain) was sequenced for a study of blood T cell repertoires in COVID-19 (TCRdb year 2020). The study in broad terms: Samples from collaborators originated in the United States, Italy and Spain and spanned both the acute and convalescent phases of COVID-19. The prospective study material was composed of cDNA or gDNA derived from T cells, B-cell-depleted T cells, or PBMCs. The dataset comprised deeply sampled blood TCRbeta repertoires from subjects exposed to, actively infected with, or recovered from COVID-19. The repertoires were released in a freely available public database meant as a resource for research on the immune response to SARS-CoV-2. The samples were drawn from two sources: the first 160 participants of the ongoing ImmuneRACE study, and 1,000 to 1,500 subjects contributed by 6 global collaborators. A de-identified subject ID, COVID-19 status, age in years and sex were almost always included in the sample metadata. Where available, HLA class I and class II types were obtained from metadata supplied by the sample provider rather than from assay-based typing.

The paper's findings and limits, for the study overall: Clinical and demographic metadata were provided uncurated, with the amount varying by source and participant.

A word on this clone: What this receptor recognizes is not known. There are no base qualities to consult, and no much larger clone falls within one base.

In the prospective study, participants were about 18 to 90 years old, resided in about two dozen geographic areas of the United States, and were enrolled through a virtual design. In the prospective study, cohorts were assigned on the basis of participant-reported clinical history obtained from a screening survey and a study questionnaire. Recovered participants in ImmuneRACE Cohort 3 were defined as having two consecutive negative NP/OP PCR tests, clearance from a healthcare professional, or resolution of symptoms. In the prospective study, mobile phlebotomists collected whole blood, serum and a nasopharyngeal or oropharyngeal swab from each participant. Prospective study participants could optionally give additional blood draws and questionnaires over a roughly 2-month period. Before DNA extraction, blood samples from the prospective study were shipped at room temperature or frozen. TCRbeta CDR3 regions were amplified from genomic DNA by means of the immunoSEQ Assay, a bias-controlled multiplex PCR. The published analysis was carried out like this. The number of nucleated cells in each sample was estimated from the amplification of reference gene primers within the assay. To quantify the absolute abundance of each unique TCRbeta CDR3 rearrangement, sequence reads were collapsed and filtered. For each sample, productive Simpson clonality was calculated as the square root of Simpson's diversity index across productive rearrangements. This is the immuneACCESS table as TCRdb keeps it, with only in-frame sequences that have V and J called. A part of the clones is gone; compared with another copy, unresolved V genes explain less than half, and the rest is unexplained. For V, J and clone size, that table is used; D and trimming come from the DNA. The sample includes about 220,000 clones, with approximately 83% observed a single time. The ten top clones hold about 3.7% of the sample.

The CDR3 has 16 amino acids, counting the end cysteine and phenylalanine. The only DNA kept is the CDR3, 48 bases in frame from the first base. V is reduced by 6 bases and J by 6 bases, leaving a spacing of 21 bases between them. Sequences KGHSH (CDR1) and LQKENI (CDR2) are obtained from the germline V gene. The sequenced material came from PBMCs or T cells enriched from blood (not recorded which). The receptor was derived from a woman between 55 and 75 years old who had recovered from COVID-19. The sequence is built from TRBV18 and TRBJ1-5; TRBD1 might be the D gene, on 5 matching bases. The CDR3 reads as follows: CASSREMGRAGQPQHF. Here is the DNA: TGTGCCAGCTCCCGAGAGATGGGGCGCGCAGGTCAGCCCCAGCATTTT.